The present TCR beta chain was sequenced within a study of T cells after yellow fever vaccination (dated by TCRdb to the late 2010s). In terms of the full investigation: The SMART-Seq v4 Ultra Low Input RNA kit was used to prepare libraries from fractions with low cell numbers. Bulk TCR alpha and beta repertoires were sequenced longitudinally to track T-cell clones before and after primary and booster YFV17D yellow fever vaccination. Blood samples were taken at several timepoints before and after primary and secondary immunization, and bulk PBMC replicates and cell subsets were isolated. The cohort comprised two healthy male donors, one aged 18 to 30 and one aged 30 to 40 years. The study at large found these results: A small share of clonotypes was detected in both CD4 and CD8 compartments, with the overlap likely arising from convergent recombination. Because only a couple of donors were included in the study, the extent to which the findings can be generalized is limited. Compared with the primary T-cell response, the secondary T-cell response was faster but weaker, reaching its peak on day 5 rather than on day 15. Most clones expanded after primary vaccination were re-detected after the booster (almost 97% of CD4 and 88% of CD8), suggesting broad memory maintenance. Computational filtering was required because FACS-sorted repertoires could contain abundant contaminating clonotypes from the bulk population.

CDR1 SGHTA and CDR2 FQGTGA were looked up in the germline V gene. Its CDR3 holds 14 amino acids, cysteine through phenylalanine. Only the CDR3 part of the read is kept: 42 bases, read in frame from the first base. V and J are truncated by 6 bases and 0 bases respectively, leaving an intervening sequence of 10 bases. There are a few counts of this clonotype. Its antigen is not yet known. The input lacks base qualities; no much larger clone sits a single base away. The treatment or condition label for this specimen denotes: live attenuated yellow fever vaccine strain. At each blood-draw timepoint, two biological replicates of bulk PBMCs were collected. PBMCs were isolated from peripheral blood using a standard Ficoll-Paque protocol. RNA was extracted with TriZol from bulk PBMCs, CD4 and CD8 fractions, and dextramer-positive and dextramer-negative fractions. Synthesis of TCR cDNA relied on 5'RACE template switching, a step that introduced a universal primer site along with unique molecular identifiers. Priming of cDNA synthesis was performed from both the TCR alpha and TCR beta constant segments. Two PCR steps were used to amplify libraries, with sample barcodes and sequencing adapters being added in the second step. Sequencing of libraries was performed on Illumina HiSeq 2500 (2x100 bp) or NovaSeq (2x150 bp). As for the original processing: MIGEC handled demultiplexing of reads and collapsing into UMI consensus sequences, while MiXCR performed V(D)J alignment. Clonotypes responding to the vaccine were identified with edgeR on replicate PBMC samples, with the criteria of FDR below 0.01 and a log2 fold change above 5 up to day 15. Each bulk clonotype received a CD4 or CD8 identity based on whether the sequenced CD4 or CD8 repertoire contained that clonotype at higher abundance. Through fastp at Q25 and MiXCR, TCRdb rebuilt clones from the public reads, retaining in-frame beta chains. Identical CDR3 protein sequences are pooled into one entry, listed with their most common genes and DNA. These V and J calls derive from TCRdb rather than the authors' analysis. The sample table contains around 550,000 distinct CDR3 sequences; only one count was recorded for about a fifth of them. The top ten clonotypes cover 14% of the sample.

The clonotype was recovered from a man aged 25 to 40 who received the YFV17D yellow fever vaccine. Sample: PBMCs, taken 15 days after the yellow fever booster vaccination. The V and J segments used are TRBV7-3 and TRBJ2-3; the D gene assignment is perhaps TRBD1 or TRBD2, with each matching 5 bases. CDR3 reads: CASSLGVSTDTQYF. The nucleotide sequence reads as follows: TGTGCCAGCAGTTTGGGGGTCAGCACAGATACGCAGTATTTT.